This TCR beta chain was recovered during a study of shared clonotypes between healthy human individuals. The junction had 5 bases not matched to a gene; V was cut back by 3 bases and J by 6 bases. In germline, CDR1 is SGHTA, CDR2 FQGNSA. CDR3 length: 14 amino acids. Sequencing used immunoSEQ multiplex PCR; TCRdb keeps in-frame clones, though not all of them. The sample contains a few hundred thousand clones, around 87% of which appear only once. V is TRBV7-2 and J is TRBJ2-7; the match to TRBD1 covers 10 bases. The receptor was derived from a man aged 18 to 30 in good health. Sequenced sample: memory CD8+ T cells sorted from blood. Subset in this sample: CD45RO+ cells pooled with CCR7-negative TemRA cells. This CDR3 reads CASSLTGGASEQYF. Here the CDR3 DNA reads TGTGCCAGCAGCTTGACAGGGGGCGCCTCCGAGCAGTACTTC. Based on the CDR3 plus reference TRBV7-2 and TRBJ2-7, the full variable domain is GAGVSQSPSNKVTEKGKDVELRCDPISGHTALYWYRQSLGQGLEFLIYFQGNSAPDKSGLPSDRFSAERTGGSVSTLTIQRTQQEDSAVYLCASSLTGGASEQYFGPGTRLTVT.